The 9 T cell receptor beta chains given below trace back to one sample, sequenced in a study of CXCR3-negative and CXCR3-positive naive CD8 T cells. Findings of the study overall: Relative to CXCR3-negative naive cells, CXCR3-positive naive cells had more hydrophobic TRB CDR3s.

UMI-labeled TRB cDNA libraries were prepared by 5' RACE. TCRdb re-analyzed the 5' RACE reads; it lists each CDR3 protein once, without DNA. In all, the sample yields about 50,000 distinct CDR3 sequences. Their antigen targets remain unknown. What was sequenced was naive CXCR3+ CD8+ T cells from blood. Documented subset: CD45RO-CCR7+CD27+CD95- naive CD8+ T cells expressing CXCR3 (TNR3+). Receptors were obtained from a human donor in good health. Some clones in this sample may be carry-over from other donors' samples.

The chain recombines TRBV12-3 or TRBV12-4 with TRBJ2-7; TCRdb returns TRBD1, unconfirmable since there is no DNA. The CDR3 sequence is 16 residues long. The CDR3 reads CASSFRSGQGGYEQYF.

V usage is TRBV6-5 and J usage is TRBJ2-5. This CDR3 spans 12 amino acids. Per the germline V gene, CDR1 is MNHEY and CDR2 is SVGAGI. CDR3: CASSQEARTQYF.

This chain uses TRBV27 with TRBJ1-2; the TCRdb D gene call, TRBD1, has no DNA to confirm it. The germline gives CDR1 MNHEY, CDR2 SMNVEV (reference sequence). There are 13 residues in the CDR3. The CDR3 reads CASSLTGSYGYTF.

CDR3 loop: CSGRSTSGLNTGELFF. The chain links TRBV29-1 to TRBJ2-2; TCRdb selects TRBD2, and the lack of DNA leaves this call unchecked. The CDR3 is made up of 16 amino acids. Germline V lookup: CDR1 SQVTM, CDR2 ANQGSEA.

CDR3 in amino acids: CAINEGGTGVNEQYF. The V call is TRBV10-3, the J call TRBJ2-7; without DNA, the TCRdb call of TRBD1 cannot be checked. From germline, CDR1 is ENHRY and CDR2 SYGVKD. The CDR3 length is 15 residues.

The J gene is TRBJ2-3, the V gene TRBV2; the TCRdb D gene call, TRBD1, has no DNA to confirm it. CDR3 length: 14 amino acids. The V gene's germline CDR1 is SNHLY and CDR2 FYNNEI. CDR3 in amino acids: CASRWTGGKDTQYF.

The chain combines TRBV11-3 with TRBJ2-2; TCRdb indicates TRBD1, and absent DNA this call remains unverified. Germline V CDR1 and CDR2: SGHNT, YENEEA. This CDR3 has 17 amino acids. CDR3 sequence: CASSARVQGAHTGELFF.

The chain employs TRBV28 and TRBJ2-1; the TCRdb call, TRBD1, lacks DNA for checking. The CDR3 has 15 residues. Germline CDR1 MDHEN, CDR2 SYDVKM. Here the CDR3 reads CASSPQGETYNEQFF.

The CDR3 spells CASSSWGPNTEAFF. The chain employs TRBV6-2 or TRBV6-3 and TRBJ1-1; there is no DNA to check the TCRdb D call of TRBD1. The CDR3 spans 14 residues. Germline V lookup: CDR1 MNHEY, CDR2 SVGEGT.